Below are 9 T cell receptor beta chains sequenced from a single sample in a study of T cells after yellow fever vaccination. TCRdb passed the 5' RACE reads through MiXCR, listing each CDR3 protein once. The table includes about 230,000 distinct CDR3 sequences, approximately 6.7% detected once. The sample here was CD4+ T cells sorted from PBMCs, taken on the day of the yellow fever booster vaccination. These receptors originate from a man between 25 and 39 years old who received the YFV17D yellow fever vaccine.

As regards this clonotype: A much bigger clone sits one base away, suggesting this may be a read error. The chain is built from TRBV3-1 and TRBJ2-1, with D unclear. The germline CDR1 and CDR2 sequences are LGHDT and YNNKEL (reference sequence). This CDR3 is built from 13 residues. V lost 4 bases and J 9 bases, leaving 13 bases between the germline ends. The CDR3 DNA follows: TGTGCCAGCAGCCTATTCCAGTCAAGTGAGCAGTTCTTC. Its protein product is CASSLFQSSEQFF.

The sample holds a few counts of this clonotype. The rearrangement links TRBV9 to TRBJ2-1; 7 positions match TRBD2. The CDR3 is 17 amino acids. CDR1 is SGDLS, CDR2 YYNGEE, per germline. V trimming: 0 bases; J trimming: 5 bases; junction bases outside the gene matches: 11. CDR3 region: CASSVASPSGHHNEQFF. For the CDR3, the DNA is TGTGCCAGCAGCGTAGCATCGCCTAGCGGCCACCACAATGAGCAGTTCTTC.

CDR3 sequence: CASSNNNEQYF. CDR3 sequence (DNA): TGTGCCAGCAGCAACAATAACGAGCAGTACTTC. The chain carries TRBV7-2 and TRBJ2-7; D gene unclear. This CDR3 has 11 residues. The germline gives CDR1 SGHTA, CDR2 FQGNSA. Trimming removed 5 bases at V and 5 bases at J, with 7 bases between.

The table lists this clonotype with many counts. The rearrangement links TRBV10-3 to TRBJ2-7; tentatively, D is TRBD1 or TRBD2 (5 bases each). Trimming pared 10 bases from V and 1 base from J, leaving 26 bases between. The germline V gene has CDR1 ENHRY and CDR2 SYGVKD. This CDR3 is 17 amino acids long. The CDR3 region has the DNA TGTGCCACAACCGGGGAGCTAGACAGTCGACGTTCCTACGAGCAGTACTTC. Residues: CATTGELDSRRSYEQYF.

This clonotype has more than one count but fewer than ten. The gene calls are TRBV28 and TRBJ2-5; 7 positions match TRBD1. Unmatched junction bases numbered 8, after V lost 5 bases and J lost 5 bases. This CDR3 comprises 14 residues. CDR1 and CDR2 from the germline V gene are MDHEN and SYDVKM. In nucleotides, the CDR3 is TGTGCCAGCAGTCGACAGGGTGGTGCGGAGACCCAGTACTTC. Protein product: CASSRQGGAETQYF.

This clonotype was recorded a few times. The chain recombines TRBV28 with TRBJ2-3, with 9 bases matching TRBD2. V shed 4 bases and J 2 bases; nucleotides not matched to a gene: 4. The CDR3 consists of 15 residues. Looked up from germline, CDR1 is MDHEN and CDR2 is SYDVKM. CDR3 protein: CASSSSGALTDTQYF. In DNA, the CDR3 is TGTGCCAGCAGTTCTAGCGGGGCCCTCACAGATACGCAGTATTTT.

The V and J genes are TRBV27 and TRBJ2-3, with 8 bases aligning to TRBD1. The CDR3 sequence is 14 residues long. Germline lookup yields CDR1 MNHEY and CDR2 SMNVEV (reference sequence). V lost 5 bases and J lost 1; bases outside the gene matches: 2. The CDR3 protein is CASSTRGRTDTQYF. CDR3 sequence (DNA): TGTGCCAGCAGTACCAGGGGGCGCACAGATACGCAGTATTTT.

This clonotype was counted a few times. CDR3 sequence (DNA): TGCAGTGCTAGGACGGGAGCGGGGACCGGGGAGCTGTTTTTT. Its translation: CSARTGAGTGELFF. V and J are TRBV20-1 and TRBJ2-2, with 7 nucleotides matching TRBD2. V was clipped by 3 bases and J by 5 bases; unmatched bases: 6. The CDR3 has 14 amino acids. Germline-derived CDR1 and CDR2 are DFQATT and SNEGSKA (reference sequence).

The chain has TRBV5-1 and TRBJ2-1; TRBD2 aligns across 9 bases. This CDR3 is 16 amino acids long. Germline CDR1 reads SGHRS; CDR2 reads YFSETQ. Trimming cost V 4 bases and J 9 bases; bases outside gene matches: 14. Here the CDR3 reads CASSGGGLADPGEQFF. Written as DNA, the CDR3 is TGCGCCAGCAGCGGGGGGGGACTAGCCGACCCGGGTGAGCAGTTCTTC.